The present T cell receptor beta chain was sequenced within a study of blood T cells in healthy people across ages. About this clonotype itself: Its antigen is unknown.

Study conclusions and caveats: PBMC samples, being unsorted, prevented any conclusive comparison of naive and antigen-experienced cells. Expanded clonotype changes were possibly confounded by unknown donor CMV status.

Then a second PCR, running roughly 6 to 11 cycles, was carried out with a sample-barcoded 5' primer and a J-beta primer mix. Each CDR3 protein gets one entry after TCRdb re-called the 5' RACE reads with MiXCR. The table has some 760,000 distinct CDR3 sequences, 20% to 25% seen once; the top ten hold more than 8.5%. These data are also associated with another study on T cells of mothers and their children. That study reports: Some 2.7 million TCR beta reads per child versus over 9 million per mother.

Material for sequencing was blood. This receptor was identified in a boy between 5 and 17 years old in good health.

For the CDR3, the DNA is TGCAGCGCCGCGACAGGCGAAGCTTTCTTT. As protein: CSAATGEAFF. The rearrangement links TRBV29-1 to TRBJ1-1; tentatively, D is TRBD1 (6 bases). Trimming removed 7 bases from V and 8 bases from J, with 11 bases in between. The germline V gene encodes CDR1 SQVTM and CDR2 ANQGSEA. This CDR3 spans 10 amino acids.